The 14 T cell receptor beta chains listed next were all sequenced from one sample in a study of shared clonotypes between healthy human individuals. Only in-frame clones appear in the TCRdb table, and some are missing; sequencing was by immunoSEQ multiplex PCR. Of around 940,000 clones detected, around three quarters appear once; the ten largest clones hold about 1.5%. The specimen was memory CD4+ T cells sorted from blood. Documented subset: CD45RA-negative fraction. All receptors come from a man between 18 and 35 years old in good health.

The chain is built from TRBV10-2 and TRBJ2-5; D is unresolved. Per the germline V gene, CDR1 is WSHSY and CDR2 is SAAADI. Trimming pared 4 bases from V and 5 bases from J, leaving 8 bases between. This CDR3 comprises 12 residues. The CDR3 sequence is CASSGVRETQYF. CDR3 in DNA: TGCGCCAGCAGTGGGGTCCGGGAGACCCAGTACTTC.

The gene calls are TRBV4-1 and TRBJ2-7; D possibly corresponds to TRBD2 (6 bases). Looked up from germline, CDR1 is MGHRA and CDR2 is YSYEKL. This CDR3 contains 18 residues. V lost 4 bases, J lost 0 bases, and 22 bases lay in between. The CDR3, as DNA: TGCGCCAGCAGCCGACAAAATCAGCTCGGGACTCGCTCCTACGAGCAGTACTTC. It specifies CASSRQNQLGTRSYEQYF.

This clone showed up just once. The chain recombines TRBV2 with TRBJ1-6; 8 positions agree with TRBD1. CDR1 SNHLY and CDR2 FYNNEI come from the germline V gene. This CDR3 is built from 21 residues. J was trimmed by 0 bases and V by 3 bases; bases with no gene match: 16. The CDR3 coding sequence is TGTGCCAGCAGTGAGCGTAGGGCAGGACAGGGCTCGCTCTCCTATAATTCACCCCTCCACTTT. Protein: CASSERRAGQGSLSYNSPLHF. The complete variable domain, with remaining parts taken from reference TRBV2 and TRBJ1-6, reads EPEVTQTPSHQVTQMGQEVILRCVPISNHLYFYWYRQILGQKVEFLVSFYNNEISEKSEIFDDQFSVERPDGSNFTLKIRSTKLEDSAMYFCASSERRAGQGSLSYNSPLHFGNGTRLTVT.

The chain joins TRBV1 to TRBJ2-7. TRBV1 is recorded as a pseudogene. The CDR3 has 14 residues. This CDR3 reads CTSSQGWGRDEQYF. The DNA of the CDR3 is TGCACCAGCAGCCAAGGATGGGGGAGAGACGAGCAGTACTTC.

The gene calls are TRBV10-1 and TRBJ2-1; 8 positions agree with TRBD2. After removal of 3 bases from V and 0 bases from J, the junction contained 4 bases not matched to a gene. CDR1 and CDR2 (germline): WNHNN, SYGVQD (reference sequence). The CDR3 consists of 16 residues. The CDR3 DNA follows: TGCGCCAGCAGTGACCCCGGGACTAGCTCCTACAATGAGCAGTTCTTC. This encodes CASSDPGTSSYNEQFF.

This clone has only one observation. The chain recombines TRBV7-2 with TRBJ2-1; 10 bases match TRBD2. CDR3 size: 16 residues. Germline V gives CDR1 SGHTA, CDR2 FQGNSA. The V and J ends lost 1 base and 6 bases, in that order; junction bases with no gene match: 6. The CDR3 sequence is CASSLGFLAGVNEQFF. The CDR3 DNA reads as TGTGCCAGCAGCTTAGGCTTCCTAGCGGGGGTCAATGAGCAGTTCTTC. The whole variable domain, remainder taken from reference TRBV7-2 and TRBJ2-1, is GAGVSQSPSNKVTEKGKDVELRCDPISGHTALYWYRQSLGQGLEFLIYFQGNSAPDKSGLPSDRFSAERTGGSVSTLTIQRTQQEDSAVYLCASSLGFLAGVNEQFFGPGTRLTVL.

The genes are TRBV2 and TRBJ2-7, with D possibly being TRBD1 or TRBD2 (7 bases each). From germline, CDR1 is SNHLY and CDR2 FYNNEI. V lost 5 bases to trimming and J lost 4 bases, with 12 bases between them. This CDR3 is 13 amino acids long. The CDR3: CASSTQGGYEQYF. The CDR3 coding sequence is TGTGCCAGCAGTACCCAGGGGGGGTACGAGCAGTACTTC.

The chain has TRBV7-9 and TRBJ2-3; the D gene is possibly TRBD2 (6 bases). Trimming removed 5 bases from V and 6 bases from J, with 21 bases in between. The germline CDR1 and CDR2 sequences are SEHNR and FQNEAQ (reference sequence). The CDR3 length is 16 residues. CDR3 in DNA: TGTGCCAGCAGCACTCAGGCTGGGGGGTTTTCGGATACGCAGTATTTT. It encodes CASSTQAGGFSDTQYF.

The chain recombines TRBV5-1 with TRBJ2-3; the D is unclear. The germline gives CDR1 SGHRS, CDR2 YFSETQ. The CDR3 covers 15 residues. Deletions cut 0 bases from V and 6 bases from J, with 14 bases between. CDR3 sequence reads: CASSLAHQESDTQYF. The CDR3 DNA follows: TGCGCCAGCAGCTTGGCCCATCAAGAATCCGATACGCAGTATTTT.

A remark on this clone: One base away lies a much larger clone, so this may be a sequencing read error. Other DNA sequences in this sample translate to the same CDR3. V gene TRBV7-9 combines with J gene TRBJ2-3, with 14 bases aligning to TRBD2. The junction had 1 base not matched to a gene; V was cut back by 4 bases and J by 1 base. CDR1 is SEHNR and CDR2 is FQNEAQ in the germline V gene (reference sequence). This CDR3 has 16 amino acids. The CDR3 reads CASSSGLAGGTDTQYF. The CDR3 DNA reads TGTGCCAGCAGCTCGGGACTAGCGGGGGGCACAGATACGCAGTATTTT. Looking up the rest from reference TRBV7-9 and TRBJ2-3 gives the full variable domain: DTGVSQNPRHKITKRGQNVTFRCDPISEHNRLYWYRQTLGQGPEFLTYFQNEAQLEKSRLLSDRFSAERPKGSFSTLEIQRTEQGDSAMYLCASSSGLAGGTDTQYFGPGTRLTVL.

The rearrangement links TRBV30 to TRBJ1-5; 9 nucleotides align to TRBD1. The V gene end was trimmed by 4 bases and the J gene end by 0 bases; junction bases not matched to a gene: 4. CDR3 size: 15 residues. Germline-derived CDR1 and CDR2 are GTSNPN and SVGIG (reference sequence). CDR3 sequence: CAWNGQGYSNQPQHF. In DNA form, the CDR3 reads TGTGCCTGGAACGGACAGGGGTATAGCAATCAGCCCCAGCATTTT.

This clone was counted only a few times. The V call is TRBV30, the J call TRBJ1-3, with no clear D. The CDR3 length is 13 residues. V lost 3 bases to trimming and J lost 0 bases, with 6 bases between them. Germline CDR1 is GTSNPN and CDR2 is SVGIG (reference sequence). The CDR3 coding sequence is TGTGCCTGGAGGTGGGGCTCTGGAAACACCATATATTTT. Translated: CAWRWGSGNTIYF.

The CDR3 DNA is TGTGCCTGGAGTGTTGGGGGGGTGAACATTCAGTACTTC. This gives the protein CAWSVGGVNIQYF. The chain has TRBV30 and TRBJ2-4, with 7 bases aligning to TRBD2. From germline, CDR1 is GTSNPN and CDR2 SVGIG (reference sequence). V lost 0 bases, J lost 7 bases, and 3 bases stayed unmatched. The CDR3 runs 13 residues.

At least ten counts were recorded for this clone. In nucleotides, the CDR3 is TGCGCCAGCAGCCGAAACAGGCAGGCTAATGAAAAACTGTTTTTT. Translation gives CASSRNRQANEKLFF. The chain combines TRBV4-3 with TRBJ1-4; D is possibly TRBD1 (5 bases). Germline V CDR1 and CDR2: LGHNA, YSLEER. Trimming stripped 4 bases from V and 3 bases from J, with 12 bases between. The CDR3 covers 15 residues.